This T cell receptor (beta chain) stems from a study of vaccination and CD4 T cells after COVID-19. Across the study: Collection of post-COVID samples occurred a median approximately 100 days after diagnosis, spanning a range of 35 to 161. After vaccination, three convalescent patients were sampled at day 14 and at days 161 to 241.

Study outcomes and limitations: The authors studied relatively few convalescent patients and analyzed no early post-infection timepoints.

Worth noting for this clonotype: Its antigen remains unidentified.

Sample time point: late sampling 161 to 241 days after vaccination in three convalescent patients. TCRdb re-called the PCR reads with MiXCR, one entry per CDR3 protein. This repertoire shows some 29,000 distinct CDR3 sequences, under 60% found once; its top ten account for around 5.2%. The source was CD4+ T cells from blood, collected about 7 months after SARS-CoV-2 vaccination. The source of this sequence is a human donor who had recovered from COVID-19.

Here the CDR3 DNA reads TGTGCCAGCTCGCGACAGGACGAGCAGTACTTC. This sequence encodes CASSRQDEQYF. This sequence joins TRBV18 and TRBJ2-7, with D possibly TRBD1 on 6 matching bases. The CDR3 length is 11 residues. CDR1 is KGHSH, CDR2 LQKENI, per germline. V was clipped by 6 bases and J by 5 bases, with 8 bases between them.